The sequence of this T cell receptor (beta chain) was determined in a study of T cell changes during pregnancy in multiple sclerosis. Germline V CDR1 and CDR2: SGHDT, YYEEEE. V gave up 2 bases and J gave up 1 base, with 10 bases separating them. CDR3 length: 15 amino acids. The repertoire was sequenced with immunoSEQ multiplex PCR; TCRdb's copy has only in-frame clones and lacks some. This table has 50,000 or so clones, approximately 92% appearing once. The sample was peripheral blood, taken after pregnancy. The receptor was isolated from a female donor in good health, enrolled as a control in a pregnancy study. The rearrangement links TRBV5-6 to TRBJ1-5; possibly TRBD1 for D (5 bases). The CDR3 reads CASSLDSRSNQPQHF. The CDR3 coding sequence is TGTGCCAGCAGCTTAGACAGTAGGAGCAATCAGCCCCAGCATTTT.